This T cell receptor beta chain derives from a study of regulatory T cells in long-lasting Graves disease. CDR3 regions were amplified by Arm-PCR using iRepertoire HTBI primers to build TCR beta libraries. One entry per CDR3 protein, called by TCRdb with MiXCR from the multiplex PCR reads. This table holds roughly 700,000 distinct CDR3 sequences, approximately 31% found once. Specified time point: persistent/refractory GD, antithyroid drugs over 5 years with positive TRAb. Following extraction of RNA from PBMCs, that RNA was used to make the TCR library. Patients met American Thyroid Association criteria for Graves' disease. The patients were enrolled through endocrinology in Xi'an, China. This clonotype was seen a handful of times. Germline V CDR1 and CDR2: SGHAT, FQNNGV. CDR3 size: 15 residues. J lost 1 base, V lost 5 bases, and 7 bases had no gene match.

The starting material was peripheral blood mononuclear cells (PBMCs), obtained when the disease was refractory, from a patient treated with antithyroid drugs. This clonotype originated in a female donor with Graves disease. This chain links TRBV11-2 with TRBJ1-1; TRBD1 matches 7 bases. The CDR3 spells CASSGGTVGNTEAFF. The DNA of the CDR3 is TGTGCCAGCAGCGGTGGGACAGTGGGGAACACTGAAGCTTTCTTT.